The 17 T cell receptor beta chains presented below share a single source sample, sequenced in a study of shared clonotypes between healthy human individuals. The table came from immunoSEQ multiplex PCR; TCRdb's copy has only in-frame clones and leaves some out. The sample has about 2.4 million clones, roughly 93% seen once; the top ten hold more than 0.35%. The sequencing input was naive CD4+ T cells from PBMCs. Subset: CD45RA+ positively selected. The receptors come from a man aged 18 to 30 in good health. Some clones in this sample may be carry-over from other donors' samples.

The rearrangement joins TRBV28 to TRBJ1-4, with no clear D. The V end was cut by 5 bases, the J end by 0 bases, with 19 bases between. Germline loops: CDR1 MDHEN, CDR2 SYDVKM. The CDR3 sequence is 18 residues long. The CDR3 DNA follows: TGTGCCAGCAGTGCCCTCTCCAGGTCTAGCGCAACTAATGAAAAACTGTTTTTT. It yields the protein CASSALSRSSATNEKLFF.

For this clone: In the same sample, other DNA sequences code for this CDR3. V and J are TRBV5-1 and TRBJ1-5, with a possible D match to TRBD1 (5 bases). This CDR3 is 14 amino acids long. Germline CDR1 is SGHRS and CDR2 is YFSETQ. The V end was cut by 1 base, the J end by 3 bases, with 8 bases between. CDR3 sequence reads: CASSLSGTNQPQHF. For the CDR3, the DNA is TGCGCCAGCAGCTTGTCAGGGACCAATCAGCCCCAGCATTTT.

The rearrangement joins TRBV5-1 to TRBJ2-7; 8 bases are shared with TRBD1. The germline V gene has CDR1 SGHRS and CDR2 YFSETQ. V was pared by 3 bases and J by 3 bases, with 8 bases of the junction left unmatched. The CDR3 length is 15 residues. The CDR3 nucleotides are TGCGCCAGCAGCTGGACAGGGAGTCCTCACTACGAGCAGTACTTC. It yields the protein CASSWTGSPHYEQYF. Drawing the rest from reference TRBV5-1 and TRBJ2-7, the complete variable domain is KAGVTQTPRYLIKTRGQQVTLSCSPISGHRSVSWYQQTPGQGLQFLFEYFSETQRNKGNFPGRFSGRQFSNSRSEMNVSTLELGDSALYLCASSWTGSPHYEQYFGPGTRLTVT.

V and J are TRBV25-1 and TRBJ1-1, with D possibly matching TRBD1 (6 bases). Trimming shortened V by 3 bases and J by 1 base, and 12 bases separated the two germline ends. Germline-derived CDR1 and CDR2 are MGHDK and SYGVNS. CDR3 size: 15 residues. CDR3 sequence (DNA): TGTGCCAGCAGTGACCCGAGAGGGGGGAACACTGAAGCTTTCTTT. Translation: CASSDPRGGNTEAFF.

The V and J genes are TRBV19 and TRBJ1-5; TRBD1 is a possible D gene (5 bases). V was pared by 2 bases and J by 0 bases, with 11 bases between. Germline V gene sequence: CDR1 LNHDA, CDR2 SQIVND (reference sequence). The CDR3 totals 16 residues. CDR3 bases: TGTGCCAGTAGTATATACGGGGCTTATAGCAATCAGCCCCAGCATTTT. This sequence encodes CASSIYGAYSNQPQHF.

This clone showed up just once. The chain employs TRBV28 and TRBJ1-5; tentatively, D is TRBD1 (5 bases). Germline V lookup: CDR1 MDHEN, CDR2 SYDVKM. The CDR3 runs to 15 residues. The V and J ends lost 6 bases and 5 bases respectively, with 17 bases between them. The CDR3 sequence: CASRQQSGAYQPQHF. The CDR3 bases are TGTGCCAGCAGGCAGCAGTCCGGGGCATATCAGCCCCAGCATTTT. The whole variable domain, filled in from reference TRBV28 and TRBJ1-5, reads DVKVTQSSRYLVKRTGEKVFLECVQDMDHENMFWYRQDPGLGLRLIYFSYDVKMKEKGDIPEGYSVSREKKERFSLILESASTNQTSMYLCASRQQSGAYQPQHFGDGTRLSIL.

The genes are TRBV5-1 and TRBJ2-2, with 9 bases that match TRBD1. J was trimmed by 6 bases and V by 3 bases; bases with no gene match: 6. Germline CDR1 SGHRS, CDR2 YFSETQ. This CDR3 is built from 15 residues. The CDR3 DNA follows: TGCGCCAGCAGCTGGGGACAGGGCCCCCCCGGGGAGCTGTTTTTT. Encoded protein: CASSWGQGPPGELFF.

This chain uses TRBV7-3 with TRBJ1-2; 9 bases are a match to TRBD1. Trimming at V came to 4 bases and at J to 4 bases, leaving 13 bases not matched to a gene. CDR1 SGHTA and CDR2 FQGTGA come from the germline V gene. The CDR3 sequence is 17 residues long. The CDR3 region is CASSSAPGQGTGYGYTF. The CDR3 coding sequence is TGTGCCAGCAGCTCTGCTCCGGGACAGGGTACGGGCTATGGCTACACCTTC.

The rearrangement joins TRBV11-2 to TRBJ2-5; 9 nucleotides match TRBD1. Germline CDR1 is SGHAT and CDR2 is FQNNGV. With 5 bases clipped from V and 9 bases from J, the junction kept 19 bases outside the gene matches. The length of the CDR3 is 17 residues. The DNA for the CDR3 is TGTGCCAGCAGCAAAAAACCGGGACAGGGACCCTTAGGGGCCCAGTACTTC. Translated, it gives CASSKKPGQGPLGAQYF.

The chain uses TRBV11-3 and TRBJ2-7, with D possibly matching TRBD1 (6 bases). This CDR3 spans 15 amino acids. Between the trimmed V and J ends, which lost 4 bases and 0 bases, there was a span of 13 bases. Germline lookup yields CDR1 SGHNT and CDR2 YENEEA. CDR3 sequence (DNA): TGTGCCAGCAGCTCGGGACACGATAGCTCCTACGAGCAGTACTTC. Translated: CASSSGHDSSYEQYF.

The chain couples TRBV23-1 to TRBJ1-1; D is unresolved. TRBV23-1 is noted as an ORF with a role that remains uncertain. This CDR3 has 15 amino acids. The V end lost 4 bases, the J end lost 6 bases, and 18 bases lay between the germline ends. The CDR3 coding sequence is TGCGCCAGCAGTCTAAAGGGAGGCCATCCCGCTGAAGCTTTCTTT. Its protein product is CASSLKGGHPAEAFF.

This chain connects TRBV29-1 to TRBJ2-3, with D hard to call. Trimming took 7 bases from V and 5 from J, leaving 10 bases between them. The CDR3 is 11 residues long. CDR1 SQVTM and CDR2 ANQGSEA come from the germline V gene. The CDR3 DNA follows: TGCAGCGCTACACGTGAAGATACGCAGTATTTT. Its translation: CSATREDTQYF.

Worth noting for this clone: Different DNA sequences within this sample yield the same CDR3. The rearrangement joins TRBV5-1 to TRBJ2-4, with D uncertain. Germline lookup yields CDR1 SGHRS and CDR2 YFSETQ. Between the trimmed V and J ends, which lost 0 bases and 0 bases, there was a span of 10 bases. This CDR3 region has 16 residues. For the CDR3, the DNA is TGCGCCAGCAGCTTGGTGGGCAGCTTAGCCAAAAACATTCAGTACTTC. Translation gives CASSLVGSLAKNIQYF.

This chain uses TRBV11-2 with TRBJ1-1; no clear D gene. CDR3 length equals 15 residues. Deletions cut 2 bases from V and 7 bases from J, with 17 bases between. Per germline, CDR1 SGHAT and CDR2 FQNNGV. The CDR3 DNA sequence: TGTGCCAGCAGCTTATGGAGCCGCCAACCGGGTGAAGCTTTCTTT. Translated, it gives CASSLWSRQPGEAFF.

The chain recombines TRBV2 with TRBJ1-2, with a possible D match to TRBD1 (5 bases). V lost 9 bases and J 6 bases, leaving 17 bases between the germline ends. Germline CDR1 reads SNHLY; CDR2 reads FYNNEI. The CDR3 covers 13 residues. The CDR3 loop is CARRVSGGHGYTF. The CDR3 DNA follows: TGTGCCAGAAGGGTGTCTGGGGGACATGGCTACACCTTC.

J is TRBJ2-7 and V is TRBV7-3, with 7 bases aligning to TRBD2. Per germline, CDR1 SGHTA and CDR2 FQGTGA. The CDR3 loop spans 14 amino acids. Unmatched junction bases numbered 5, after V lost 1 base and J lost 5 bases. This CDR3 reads CASSLSGRDDEQYF. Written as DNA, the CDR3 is TGTGCCAGCAGCTTAAGTGGGAGGGACGACGAGCAGTACTTC.

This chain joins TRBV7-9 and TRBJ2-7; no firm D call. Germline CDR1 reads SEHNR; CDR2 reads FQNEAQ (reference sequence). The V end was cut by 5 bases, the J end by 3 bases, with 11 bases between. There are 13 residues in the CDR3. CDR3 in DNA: TGTGCCAGCAGCAGAACGATTGGCTACGAGCAGTACTTC. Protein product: CASSRTIGYEQYF.